The 10 T cell receptor beta chains below all came from one sample that was sequenced in a study of naive and memory T cell subsets. The beta constant-region primer was an equimolar mix of two oligonucleotides covering TRBC1 and TRBC2. One entry per CDR3 protein results from TCRdb running MiXCR on the UMI-ligation and nested PCR reads. The top ten hold roughly 0.9% of the sample, which has tens of thousands of distinct CDR3 sequences, around 13% seen once. Input material: central memory CD4+ T cells from blood. These receptors all come from a human donor in good health.

V is TRBV12-3 or TRBV12-4 and J is TRBJ1-2, with D unresolved. This CDR3 region has 12 residues. Trimming took off 3 bases at V and 6 bases at J, with 8 bases between the two ends. As DNA, the CDR3 is TGTGCCAGCAGTTTGTCCAGGAATGGCTACACCTTC. This sequence encodes CASSLSRNGYTF.

The chain combines TRBV14 with TRBJ1-1; the D is unclear. Looked up from germline, CDR1 is SGHDN and CDR2 is FVKESK. Trimming left V 1 base short and J 4 bases short, with 10 bases between. The CDR3 covers 14 residues. In nucleotides, the CDR3 is TGTGCCAGCAGCCAAGTCATGGGGTTCACTGAAGCTTTCTTT. It encodes CASSQVMGFTEAFF.

This clonotype was counted ten times or more. The chain is built from TRBV7-2 and TRBJ2-5; 10 bases are shared with TRBD1. Germline trimming cut 5 bases from V and 2 bases from J; bases unmatched to any gene: 2. The CDR3 spans 14 residues. Germline V gene data show CDR1 as SGHTA and CDR2 as FQGNSA. DNA of the CDR3: TGTGCCAGCAGCGCGGACAGGGGGCAAGAGACCCAGTACTTC. This sequence encodes CASSADRGQETQYF.

The chain employs TRBV5-1 and TRBJ2-1; 12 bases map to TRBD1. V was pared by 3 bases and J by 7 bases, with 5 bases of the junction left unmatched. The CDR3 is 15 residues long. Germline V gene sequence: CDR1 SGHRS, CDR2 YFSETQ. DNA for the CDR3: TGCGCCAGCAGCTCGGGACAGGGGGCTAGGAATGAGCAGTTCTTC. Amino acid sequence: CASSSGQGARNEQFF.

V is TRBV10-2 and J is TRBJ2-5, with D hard to call. The CDR3 covers 16 residues. V gave up 4 bases and J gave up 4 bases, with 19 bases separating them. CDR1 and CDR2 from the germline V gene are WSHSY and SAAADI. CDR3 protein: CASSVSGISVLETQYF. The CDR3 DNA reads as TGCGCCAGCAGTGTGTCTGGCATCAGTGTCCTAGAGACCCAGTACTTC.

This clonotype was observed at least ten times. One end of the junction does not line up with germline, which may come from a read error. V usage is TRBV29-1 and J usage is TRBJ2-7; TRBD1 agrees at 7 bases. The CDR3 has 12 amino acids. Germline CDR1 reads SQVTM; CDR2 reads ANQGSEA. CDR3 residues: CSVEVRDRVYLF. In DNA form, the CDR3 reads TGCAGCGTTGAGGTTAGAGACAGGGTCTACCTCTTC.

This clonotype was picked up many times. The chain links TRBV7-2 to TRBJ1-6; 7 bases map to TRBD1. Germline V CDR1 and CDR2: SGHTA, FQGNSA. The CDR3 consists of 13 residues. The ends lost 6 bases at V and 7 bases at J; junction bases unmatched: 3. As DNA, the CDR3 is TGTGCCAGCAGGAGGGACAGCAATTCACCCCTCCACTTT. Amino acids: CASRRDSNSPLHF.

This clonotype was counted many times. The chain couples TRBV7-9 to TRBJ2-5, with 9 bases matching TRBD1. The CDR3 consists of 14 residues. Losses at the gene ends were 5 bases for V and 4 bases for J; bases not matched to a gene: 5. Per germline, CDR1 SEHNR and CDR2 FQNEAQ (reference sequence). The CDR3 coding sequence is TGTGCCAGCAGCCATGGGACAGGGACAGAGACCCAGTACTTC. Translating gives CASSHGTGTETQYF.

This clonotype was counted ten times or more. The CDR3 loop is CSVAPKGRGVLKTQYF. The CDR3, as DNA: TGCAGCGTGGCTCCGAAAGGCAGGGGTGTTTTGAAGACCCAGTACTTC. V usage is TRBV29-1 and J usage is TRBJ2-5, with a possible D match to TRBD1 (6 bases). The CDR3 runs 16 residues. The V end lost 6 bases, the J end lost 6 bases, and 26 bases lay between the germline ends. Germline loops: CDR1 SQVTM, CDR2 ANQGSEA.

This clonotype was counted many times. The rearrangement uses TRBV27 and TRBJ2-4, with TRBD2 identical over 7 bases. The junction had 11 bases not matched to a gene; V was cut back by 2 bases and J by 4 bases. Germline-derived CDR1 and CDR2 are MNHEY and SMNVEV (reference sequence). There are 17 residues in the CDR3. CDR3 bases: TGTGCCAGCAGTTTAGAGGGCGGGAGAGACTCGAAAAACATTCAGTACTTC. This translates into CASSLEGGRDSKNIQYF.